This TCR beta chain originates from a study of T cells after yellow fever vaccination. The germline V gene has CDR1 SNHLY and CDR2 FYNNEI. The CDR3 sequence is 13 residues long. Trimming removed 5 bases at V and 9 bases at J, with 11 bases between. TCRdb redid the calling of the 5' RACE reads with MiXCR, one entry per CDR3 protein. Among under 500,000 distinct CDR3 sequences listed, over 15% were seen once. General study findings and limits: Post-booster reappearance was seen for most primary-vaccination clones (nearly 97% CD4, roughly 88% CD8).

On this clonotype itself: Its target is not known.

The chain has TRBV2 and TRBJ1-6; D is unresolved. The sequencing used PBMCs, collected before the yellow fever booster vaccination. The receptor was isolated from a man younger than 30 who received the YFV17D yellow fever vaccine. The CDR3 spells CASSSFLSSPLHF. DNA of the CDR3: TGTGCCAGCAGTTCTTTCTTGAGTTCACCCCTCCACTTT. Looking up the rest from reference TRBV2 and TRBJ1-6 gives the full variable domain: EPEVTQTPSHQVTQMGQEVILRCVPISNHLYFYWYRQILGQKVEFLVSFYNNEISEKSEIFDDQFSVERPDGSNFTLKIRSTKLEDSAMYFCASSSFLSSPLHFGNGTRLTVT.